This T cell receptor beta chain was documented in a study of blood T cell repertoires in COVID-19. The repertoire was sequenced with immunoSEQ multiplex PCR; TCRdb's copy has only in-frame clones and lacks some. Of about 200,000 clones detected, around 82% appear once; the ten largest clones hold 12%. Germline values: CDR1 ENHRY, CDR2 SYGVKD. Unmatched junction bases numbered 2, after V lost 0 bases and J lost 3 bases. The CDR3 is 15 residues long. The sequenced sample consisted of PBMCs or T cells enriched from blood (not recorded which). The receptor was derived from a man aged 35 to 55 who had recovered from COVID-19. The V and J genes are TRBV10-3 and TRBJ2-1; 7 nucleotides align to TRBD2. The CDR3 nucleotides read TGTGCCATCAGTGAGTCGGGGGAGGGCTACAATGAGCAGTTCTTC. Amino acid sequence: CAISESGEGYNEQFF.